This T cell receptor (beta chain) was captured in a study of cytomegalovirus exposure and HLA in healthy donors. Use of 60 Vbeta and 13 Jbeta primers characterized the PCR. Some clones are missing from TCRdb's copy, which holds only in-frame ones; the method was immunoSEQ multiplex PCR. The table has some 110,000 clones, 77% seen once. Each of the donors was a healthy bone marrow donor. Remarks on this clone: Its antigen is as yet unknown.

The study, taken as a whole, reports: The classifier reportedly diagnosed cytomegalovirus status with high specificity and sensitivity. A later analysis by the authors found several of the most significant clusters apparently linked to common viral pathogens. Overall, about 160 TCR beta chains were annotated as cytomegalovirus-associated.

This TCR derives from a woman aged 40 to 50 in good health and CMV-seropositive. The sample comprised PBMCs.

This chain's CDR3 is CASSPRDEIDTEAFF. Here the CDR3 DNA reads TGTGCCAGCTCACCAAGAGATGAGATTGACACTGAAGCTTTCTTT. This chain links TRBV18 with TRBJ1-1; D not resolved. Germline V lookup: CDR1 KGHSH, CDR2 LQKENI. The CDR3 loop spans 15 amino acids. Between the trimmed V and J ends, which lost 2 bases and 3 bases, there was a span of 13 bases.